One and the same sample provided the 22 T cell receptor beta chains below, sequenced in a study of identical twins. MiXCR, applied by TCRdb to the 5' RACE reads, yields one record per CDR3 protein. The sample has 200,000 to 250,000 distinct CDR3 sequences; 6.5% to 8.5% are singletons. These same data were also listed under a study on yellow fever vaccine responses in identical twins.

The sample comprised memory (CD45RO+) T cells sorted from blood. These receptors were taken from a woman between 18 and 29 years old in good health.

This clonotype was observed a handful of times. This chain links TRBV7-3 with TRBJ2-1, with a weak D call TRBD2 (6 bases). CDR1 is SGHTA and CDR2 is FQGTGA in the germline V gene. The CDR3 is 15 residues long. Trimming removed 2 bases at V and 2 bases at J, with 10 bases between. In nucleotides, the CDR3 is TGTGCCAGCAGCTTATACTGGGGGGCCTACAATGAGCAGTTCTTC. Its protein is CASSLYWGAYNEQFF.

This clonotype was seen more than once but under ten times. The V call is TRBV29-1, the J call TRBJ2-7; 13 bases fit TRBD2. This CDR3 is built from 14 residues. Germline values: CDR1 SQVTM, CDR2 ANQGSEA. Unmatched junction bases numbered 9, after V lost 7 bases and J lost 6 bases. The CDR3: CSARVGTSGTEQYF. The CDR3 DNA reads TGCAGCGCCAGAGTAGGGACTAGCGGGACCGAGCAGTACTTC.

In its sample, this clonotype was seen many times. The rearrangement joins TRBV5-1 to TRBJ2-4; D possibly corresponds to TRBD1 (7 bases). Germline lookup yields CDR1 SGHRS and CDR2 YFSETQ. Trimming pared 3 bases from V and 7 bases from J, leaving 14 bases between. This CDR3 is 14 amino acids long. The CDR3 sequence is CASSSGGLGNIQYF. As DNA, the CDR3 is TGCGCCAGCAGCTCAGGGGGACTCGGGAACATTCAGTACTTC.

In its sample, this clonotype was seen many times. This chain links TRBV14 with TRBJ2-1, with 8 bases lining up with TRBD1. The CDR3 is 14 amino acids. Unmatched junction bases numbered 2, after V lost 1 base and J lost 6 bases. Germline lookup yields CDR1 SGHDN and CDR2 FVKESK. The DNA for the CDR3 is TGTGCCAGCAGCCAAGGGGACAGGTTCAATGAGCAGTTCTTC. Encoded protein: CASSQGDRFNEQFF.

The rearrangement links TRBV27 to TRBJ2-7; D is undetermined. Trimming removed 5 bases at V and 7 bases at J, with 18 bases between. Germline CDR1 and CDR2: MNHEY and SMNVEV (reference sequence). The CDR3 consists of 14 residues. CDR3 amino acids: CASSHGESEREQYF. CDR3 coding DNA: TGTGCCAGCAGTCACGGCGAGTCGGAGCGAGAGCAGTACTTC.

The table lists this clonotype with many counts. The V call is TRBV6-2 or TRBV6-3, the J call TRBJ2-2; D unclear. V gave up 8 bases and J gave up 6 bases, with 7 bases separating them. Germline-derived CDR1 and CDR2 are MNHEY and SVGEGT. The CDR3 is made up of 11 amino acids. The CDR3 sequence is CASATAGELFF. As DNA, the CDR3 is TGTGCCAGCGCCACGGCCGGGGAGCTGTTTTTT.

This clonotype occurred many times. The chain joins TRBV3-2 to TRBJ2-7; the table's D call TRBD2 went unverified against the DNA. TRBV3-2 is marked as a pseudogene. The CDR3 contains 19 residues. The CDR3 coding sequence is TGTGCCAGCAGCCAAGAAATGCCTAGCGGGAGCCCACACCCCTACGAGCAGTACTTC. It encodes CASSQEMPSGSPHPYEQYF.

This clonotype has at least ten counts. This sequence joins TRBV4-3 and TRBJ2-3, with 10 bases lining up with TRBD2. This CDR3 is built from 16 residues. Per germline, CDR1 LGHNA and CDR2 YSLEER. The V and J ends lost 1 base and 1 base, in that order; junction bases with no gene match: 2. CDR3 residues: CASSQGLAGGTDTQYF. The CDR3 bases are TGCGCCAGCAGCCAAGGACTAGCGGGTGGCACAGATACGCAGTATTTT.

In its sample, this clonotype was seen a few times. This chain uses TRBV5-1 with TRBJ2-7; no definite D call. Germline V lookup: CDR1 SGHRS, CDR2 YFSETQ. Trimming stripped 0 bases from V and 0 bases from J, with 13 bases between. The CDR3 covers 16 residues. The CDR3 protein is CASSLAGAMSSYEQYF. As DNA, the CDR3 is TGCGCCAGCAGCTTGGCCGGTGCTATGAGCTCCTACGAGCAGTACTTC.

The chain carries TRBV28 and TRBJ2-3; D may be TRBD2 (7 bases). This CDR3 spans 17 amino acids. Trimming took 5 bases from V and 3 from J, leaving 21 bases between them. CDR1 MDHEN and CDR2 SYDVKM come from the germline V gene. The CDR3 sequence: CASSPLGGGGRTDTQYF. CDR3 DNA: TGTGCCAGCAGTCCTCTAGGAGGGGGGGGCCGAACAGATACGCAGTATTTT.

The chain links TRBV6-2 or TRBV6-3 to TRBJ2-3; 10 positions match TRBD2. V lost 6 bases and J lost 6; bases outside the gene matches: 9. This CDR3 spans 15 amino acids. Germline CDR1 reads MNHEY; CDR2 reads SVGEGT. The CDR3 DNA reads as TGTGCCAGCAGCCACATTAGCGGGGGGCCGGATACGCAGTATTTT. This codes for CASSHISGGPDTQYF.

For the CDR3, the DNA is TGTGCCAGCAGCCAGCCGACAGTACGACCCTATGGCTACACCTTC. Protein sequence: CASSQPTVRPYGYTF. The V call is TRBV3-1, the J call TRBJ1-2; a weak D match, TRBD1 (5 bases). The germline V gene has CDR1 LGHDT and CDR2 YNNKEL (reference sequence). The CDR3 is 15 amino acids. V shed 3 bases and J shed 4 bases, with 15 bases lying between them.

This clonotype was observed a handful of times. The gene calls are TRBV24-1 and TRBJ1-1, with TRBD1 identical over 8 bases. The CDR3 extends over 14 amino acids. V shed 3 bases and J 7 bases; nucleotides not matched to a gene: 6. The V gene's germline CDR1 is KGHDR and CDR2 SFDVKD. The CDR3 region is CATSDPGTGGEAFF. The DNA of the CDR3 is TGTGCCACCAGTGATCCAGGGACAGGAGGTGAAGCTTTCTTT.

This clonotype was counted a few times. The rearrangement uses TRBV12-3 or TRBV12-4 and TRBJ2-7; D assignment may be TRBD1 or TRBD2 (5 bases each). The CDR3 sequence is 19 residues long. Trimming took off 1 base at V and 3 bases at J, with 25 bases between the two ends. CDR3 sequence (DNA): TGTGCCAGCAGTTTAGGGGGACCGCGGCGGGCAGGCGCTTTCTACGAGCAGTACTTC. Translating gives CASSLGGPRRAGAFYEQYF.

This chain links TRBV15 with TRBJ2-1, with 13 bases aligning to TRBD2. CDR3 length: 16 residues. The germline gives CDR1 LNHNV, CDR2 YYDKDF (reference sequence). Germline trimming cut 4 bases from V and 8 bases from J; bases unmatched to any gene: 8. The CDR3 protein is CATSTQTSGGIYEQFF. The CDR3 DNA follows: TGTGCCACCAGCACCCAGACTAGCGGGGGGATCTATGAGCAGTTCTTC.

This clonotype appeared a few times. CDR3 sequence (DNA): TGCAGTGCTAGGGAGGACAGAGAAGCTTTCTTT. As protein: CSAREDREAFF. The chain couples TRBV20-1 to TRBJ1-1; D is perhaps TRBD1 (6 bases). The CDR3 contains 11 residues. V lost 3 bases and J 8 bases, leaving 10 bases between the germline ends. Germline V CDR1 and CDR2: DFQATT, SNEGSKA (reference sequence).

This CDR3 reads CASFQGMNTEAFF. CDR3 sequence (DNA): TGTGCCAGCTTCCAGGGAATGAACACTGAAGCTTTCTTT. This chain joins TRBV2 and TRBJ1-1, with D perhaps TRBD1 (5 bases). CDR3 size: 13 residues. Germline CDR1 is SNHLY and CDR2 is FYNNEI. V was trimmed by 8 bases and J by 0 bases, leaving 10 bases between them. Complete variable domain (other parts from reference TRBV2 and TRBJ1-1): EPEVTQTPSHQVTQMGQEVILRCVPISNHLYFYWYRQILGQKVEFLVSFYNNEISEKSEIFDDQFSVERPDGSNFTLKIRSTKLEDSAMYFCASFQGMNTEAFFGQGTRLTVV.

The chain combines TRBV6-1 with TRBJ2-7; 7 bases match TRBD2. This CDR3 comprises 15 residues. V was pared by 6 bases and J by 1 base, with 9 bases of the junction left unmatched. Germline-derived CDR1 and CDR2 are MNHNS and SASEGT. CDR3 DNA: TGTGCCAGCAGCCTGAGCGGGGACCCTTCCTACGAGCAGTACTTC. Translating it yields CASSLSGDPSYEQYF.

This clonotype occurred many times. This chain joins TRBV6-2 or TRBV6-3 and TRBJ2-7; D is uncertain. V lost 6 bases and J lost 0, with 6 bases in between. The germline V gene has CDR1 MNHEY and CDR2 SVGEGT. The CDR3 has 12 residues. As DNA, the CDR3 is TGTGCCAGCAGGCAAAACTCCTACGAGCAGTACTTC. It yields the protein CASRQNSYEQYF.

This clonotype was counted a few times. The chain's CDR3 is CASSLRGLSEQYF. The CDR3 region has the DNA TGTGCCAGCAGCTTAAGGGGACTAAGCGAGCAGTACTTC. The V call is TRBV7-2, the J call TRBJ2-7; TRBD2 matches at 7 bases. CDR1 is SGHTA and CDR2 is FQGNSA in the germline V gene. The CDR3 totals 13 residues. Trimming cost V 2 bases and J 6 bases; bases outside gene matches: 4. Full variable domain (missing parts from reference TRBV7-2 and TRBJ2-7): GAGVSQSPSNKVTEKGKDVELRCDPISGHTALYWYRQSLGQGLEFLIYFQGNSAPDKSGLPSDRFSAERTGGSVSTLTIQRTQQEDSAVYLCASSLRGLSEQYFGPGTRLTVT.

This clonotype was found a few times. This rearrangement joins TRBV6-1 to TRBJ2-1, with TRBD1 as a possible D gene (6 bases). Germline V gene lookup returns CDR1 MNHNS and CDR2 SASEGT. This CDR3 comprises 14 residues. Between the trimmed V and J ends, which lost 7 bases and 0 bases, there was a span of 10 bases. Here the CDR3 DNA reads TGTGCCAGCACCAAGGACAGCTCCTACAATGAGCAGTTCTTC. It translates to CASTKDSSYNEQFF.

The chain links TRBV7-6 to TRBJ2-5, with 8 bases matching TRBD2. Losses at the gene ends were 4 bases for V and 1 base for J; bases not matched to a gene: 5. The germline CDR1 and CDR2 sequences are SGHVS and FNYEAQ. The CDR3 has 15 amino acids. In nucleotides, the CDR3 is TGTGCCAGCAGCTCGAGCGGGAGCGCCCAAGAGACCCAGTACTTC. Protein product: CASSSSGSAQETQYF.